This T cell receptor (beta chain) was sequenced during a study of T cells expressing NK-cell markers. Overall study results and limits: Clones of NKG2C+ T cells that had expanded were of unclear HCMV specificity. These clonotypes, the leaders elsewhere, also led the CD3+CD56-NKG2C+ fraction in several donors.

Germline CDR1 SGHAT, CDR2 FQNNGV. The CDR3 runs 15 residues. With UMIs, 5'RACE template switching was used to make TCR beta cDNA. TCRdb reworked the 5' RACE reads into one entry per CDR3 protein, no DNA. Seen in this sample are about 260,000 distinct CDR3 sequences; the ten most common clones hold 4% to 5%. With regard to this clonotype: The antigen is unknown.

Material: blood T cells: a sorted CD56 or NKG2C T cell subset, CD4+ or CD8+ T cells, or bulk PBMC T cells (not recorded which). This receptor was obtained from a woman aged 18-70 years in good health. This chain links TRBV11-2 with TRBJ2-1. The CDR3 reads CASSLGTGPYNEQFF. The full variable domain, its missing parts supplied by reference TRBV11-2 and TRBJ2-1, is EAGVAQSPRYKIIEKRQSVAFWCNPISGHATLYWYQQILGQGPKLLIQFQNNGVVDDSQLPKDRFSAERLKGVDSTLKIQPAKLEDSAVYLCASSLGTGPYNEQFFGPGTRLTVL.